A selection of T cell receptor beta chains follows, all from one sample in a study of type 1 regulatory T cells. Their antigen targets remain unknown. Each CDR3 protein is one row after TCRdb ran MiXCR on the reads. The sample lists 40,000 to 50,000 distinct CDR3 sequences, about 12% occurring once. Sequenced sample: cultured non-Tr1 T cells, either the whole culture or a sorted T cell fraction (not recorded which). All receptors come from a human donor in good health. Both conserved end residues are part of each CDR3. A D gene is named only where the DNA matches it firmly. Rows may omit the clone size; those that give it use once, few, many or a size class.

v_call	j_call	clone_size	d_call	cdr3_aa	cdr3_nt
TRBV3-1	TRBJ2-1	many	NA	CASSQDRQGWNEQFF	TGTGCCAGCAGCCAAGATCGGCAGGGTTGGAATGAGCAGTTCTTC
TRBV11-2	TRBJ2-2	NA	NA	CASSLGSGVGELFF	TGTGCCAGCAGCTTAGGTTCGGGAGTGGGGGAGCTGTTTTTT
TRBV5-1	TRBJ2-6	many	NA	CASKEQSPGANVLTF	TGCGCCAGCAAAGAGCAAAGCCCTGGGGCCAACGTCCTGACTTTC
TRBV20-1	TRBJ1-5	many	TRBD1	CSANRGPDQPQHF	TGCAGTGCTAACAGGGGGCCAGATCAGCCCCAGCATTTT
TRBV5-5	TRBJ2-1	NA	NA	CASSLVRAGHYNEQFF	TGTGCCAGCAGCTTGGTGCGGGCAGGGCACTACAATGAGCAGTTCTTC
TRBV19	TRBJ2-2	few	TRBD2	CASSIFGGTNTGELFF	TGTGCCAGTAGTATTTTCGGGGGGACGAACACCGGGGAGCTGTTTTTT
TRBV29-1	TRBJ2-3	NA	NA	CSVGLQGDTQYF	TGCAGCGTTGGGCTACAGGGAGATACGCAGTATTTT
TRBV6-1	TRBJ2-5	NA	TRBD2	CASSGLAGGPKTQYF	TGTGCCAGCAGCGGACTAGCGGGAGGGCCGAAGACCCAGTACTTC
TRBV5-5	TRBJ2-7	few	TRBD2	CASSLEASGTIIYEQYF	TGTGCCAGCAGCTTGGAGGCTAGCGGGACGATCATCTACGAGCAGTACTTC
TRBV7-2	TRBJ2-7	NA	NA	CASSLSRGLEQYF	TGTGCCAGCAGCTTAAGCAGGGGACTCGAGCAGTACTTC
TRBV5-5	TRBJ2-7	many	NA	CASSLTTGSYEQYF	TGTGCCAGCAGCCTAACTACAGGGTCCTACGAGCAGTACTTC
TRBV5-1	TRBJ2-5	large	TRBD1	CASSPGTGDYETQYF	TGCGCCAGCAGCCCCGGGACAGGCGACTATGAGACCCAGTACTTC
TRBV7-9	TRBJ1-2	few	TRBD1	CASSTTGYGYTF	TGTGCCAGCAGCACGACAGGGTATGGCTACACCTTC
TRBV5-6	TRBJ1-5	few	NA	CASSLHGTKYGQPQHF	TGTGCCAGCAGCTTACATGGGACCAAATATGGGCAGCCCCAGCATTTT
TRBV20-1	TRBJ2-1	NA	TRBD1	CSAPGQGHYNEQFF	TGCAGTGCCCCGGGACAGGGACATTATAATGAGCAGTTCTTC
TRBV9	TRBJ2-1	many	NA	CASSSLPTFPNEQFF	TGTGCCAGCAGCTCTTTACCAACTTTTCCTAATGAGCAGTTCTTC
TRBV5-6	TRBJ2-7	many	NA	CASSSLTGAYEQYF	TGTGCCAGCAGCTCGCTGACAGGAGCCTACGAGCAGTACTTC